This T cell receptor beta chain was documented in a study of cytomegalovirus exposure and HLA in healthy donors. Across the whole study: A data release that came early held approximately 85 million unique TCRs from HLA-typed donors. Broader study findings: After further analysis at a later stage, 16,951 TCR beta sequences were associated with HLA alleles at 0.05 false discovery rate. Accounts indicate the classifier identified cytomegalovirus status with strong specificity and sensitivity. An analysis that came later showed most CMV-associated TCR beta chains appearing HLA-restricted.

It was with 60 Vbeta and 13 Jbeta primers that the PCR ran. Produced via immunoSEQ multiplex PCR; TCRdb's table is partial and in-frame only. The sample carries about 130,000 clones, approximately 8.7% recorded once. A remark on this clone: Its antigen is unknown.

This CDR3 is built from 16 residues. Deletions cut 2 bases from V and 6 bases from J, with 17 bases between. From germline, CDR1 is SGHDN and CDR2 FVKESK. The source of this sequence is a man aged 35-49 years in good health and CMV-seronegative. This rearrangement joins TRBV14 to TRBJ2-1; D possibly corresponds to TRBD2 (6 bases). The specimen sequenced was PBMCs. This CDR3 is CASSQTGTVGVNEQFF. The CDR3 nucleotides read TGTGCCAGCAGCCAAACCGGGACTGTGGGGGTCAATGAGCAGTTCTTC.